These T cell receptor beta chains were read from a single sample in a study of T-cell reconstitution after alpha-beta-depleted transplantation in children. MiXCR, run by TCRdb on the PCR reads, gives a single entry per CDR3 protein. The sample consists of about a million distinct CDR3 sequences, 25% to 30% of them appearing once. Sequencing used PBMCs, mostly from graft donor cells, obtained 360 days after TCRalphabeta/CD19-depleted stem cell transplant. Receptors originate from a boy under three years old who had a stem cell transplant for SCID, so the T cells may come from the graft donor. Each CDR3 is given with its conserved first and last residue. Each record gives: D gene, clone size, J gene, V gene, CDR3 protein, CDR3 DNA. The D gene is left open where the match is weak. Only some rows state a clone size, as once, few, many or a class for expanded clones.

-	-	TRBJ2-7	TRBV5-1	CASSLEGSAYEQYF	TGCGCCAGCAGCTTGGAAGGGAGCGCCTACGAGCAGTACTTC
TRBD1	few	TRBJ1-1	TRBV5-1	CASSSRDRGSFEAFF	TGCGCCAGCAGCTCCCGGGACAGGGGGTCCTTTGAAGCTTTCTTT
-	-	TRBJ1-1	TRBV2	CASSEALRRASEAFF	TGTGCCAGCAGTGAAGCGCTTCGGAGGGCTAGTGAAGCTTTCTTT
TRBD1	few	TRBJ2-2	TRBV6-1	CASSAGQGPNTGELFF	TGTGCCAGCAGTGCCGGACAGGGACCGAACACCGGGGAGCTGTTTTTT
-	few	TRBJ1-1	TRBV4-1	CASSQDSAGLNTEAFF	TGCGCCAGCAGCCAAGATTCGGCAGGGCTGAACACTGAAGCTTTCTTT
-	-	TRBJ1-4	TRBV4-1	CASSHQEGVSEKLFF	TGCGCCAGCAGCCACCAGGAGGGGGTTAGTGAAAAACTGTTTTTT
-	-	TRBJ2-4	TRBV5-4	CASSPSAAKNIQYF	TGTGCCAGCAGCCCCAGCGCAGCCAAAAACATTCAGTACTTC
TRBD1	-	TRBJ1-1	TRBV5-1	CASTPSTGYPTEAFF	TGCGCCAGCACCCCCTCGACAGGGTACCCTACTGAAGCTTTCTTT
TRBD1	few	TRBJ1-1	TRBV20-1	CSARLDRVGNTEAFF	TGCAGTGCAAGACTCGACAGGGTAGGGAACACTGAAGCTTTCTTT
-	-	TRBJ1-5	TRBV12-3/TRBV12-4	CASSLAEVGGNQPQHF	TGTGCCAGCAGTTTAGCGGAGGTGGGGGGAAATCAGCCCCAGCATTTT
-	-	TRBJ1-1	TRBV5-1	CASSSITGMNTEAFF	TGCGCCAGCAGCTCTATAACAGGGATGAACACTGAAGCTTTCTTT
TRBD1	-	TRBJ1-4	TRBV20-1	CSARFLTGNEKLFF	TGCAGTGCTAGATTTCTGACAGGGAATGAAAAACTGTTTTTT
-	-	TRBJ2-1	TRBV2	CASSVSGNNEQFF	TGTGCCAGCAGTGTATCAGGTAACAATGAGCAGTTCTTC
TRBD1	few	TRBJ2-1	TRBV10-3	CAISDRGQTYNEQFF	TGTGCCATCAGTGATAGGGGACAGACCTACAATGAGCAGTTCTTC
-	-	TRBJ2-1	TRBV10-3	CAIRDSTYNEQFF	TGTGCCATCAGGGACAGTACCTACAATGAGCAGTTCTTC
-	-	TRBJ1-2	TRBV15	CATSRDATGRYGYTF	TGTGCCACCAGCAGGGATGCGACAGGCCGTTATGGCTACACCTTC
TRBD1	-	TRBJ2-7	TRBV18	CASSPQTGTRGEQYF	TGTGCCAGCTCACCCCAGACAGGGACCCGTGGGGAGCAGTACTTC
TRBD1	-	TRBJ2-7	TRBV19	CASSKGQGAYEQYF	TGTGCCAGTAGTAAGGGACAGGGGGCCTACGAGCAGTACTTC
-	-	TRBJ1-3	TRBV5-1	CASSLTGSLDTIYF	TGCGCCAGCAGCCTGACAGGCTCATTGGACACCATATATTTT
-	-	TRBJ2-6	TRBV12-3/TRBV12-4	CASRRDVSGANVLTF	TGTGCCAGCAGGCGGGATGTCTCTGGGGCCAACGTCCTGACTTTC
-	few	TRBJ1-1	TRBV6-1	CASSGPGRITEAFF	TGTGCCAGCAGTGGTCCGGGGAGGATCACTGAAGCTTTCTTT
-	-	TRBJ2-7	TRBV4-1	CASSQEMRNSYEQYF	TGCGCCAGCAGCCAAGAGATGCGAAACTCCTACGAGCAGTACTTC
TRBD1	-	TRBJ2-1	TRBV2	CASSAKTGAYNEQFF	TGTGCCAGCAGTGCGAAGACAGGGGCGTACAATGAGCAGTTCTTC
-	few	TRBJ1-1	TRBV10-3	CAISDLGARGTEAFF	TGTGCCATCAGTGATCTGGGGGCGAGGGGCACTGAAGCTTTCTTT
-	few	TRBJ1-2	TRBV7-2	CASSPDWGGYGYTF	TGTGCCAGCAGCCCTGACTGGGGTGGCTATGGCTACACCTTC
TRBD2	many	TRBJ2-7	TRBV7-6	CASSLVSGGISYEQYF	TGTGCCAGCAGCTTAGTCTCGGGGGGGATATCCTACGAGCAGTACTTC
TRBD1	-	TRBJ1-4	TRBV4-1	CASMAPGGYSKLFF	TGCGCCAGCATGGCCCCAGGGGGCTATTCGAAACTGTTTTTT
TRBD2	few	TRBJ2-1	TRBV27	CASSLRGGDHNEQFF	TGTGCCAGCAGTTTACGCGGGGGGGATCACAATGAGCAGTTCTTC
TRBD1	once	TRBJ2-1	TRBV5-1	CASSGTGGREQFF	TGCGCCAGCAGCGGGACAGGGGGCCGAGAGCAGTTCTTC
TRBD1	few	TRBJ1-5	TRBV7-9	CASSSGTGSYSNQPQHF	TGTGCCAGCAGTTCCGGGACAGGGAGTTATAGCAATCAGCCCCAGCATTTT
-	few	TRBJ2-7	TRBV5-5	CASSFLPISVNSYEQYF	TGTGCCAGCAGCTTTTTGCCTATTTCAGTCAACTCCTACGAGCAGTACTTC
-	-	TRBJ1-1	TRBV3-1	CASSLSGGRMNTEAFF	TGTGCCAGCAGCCTAAGCGGGGGTCGGATGAACACTGAAGCTTTCTTT